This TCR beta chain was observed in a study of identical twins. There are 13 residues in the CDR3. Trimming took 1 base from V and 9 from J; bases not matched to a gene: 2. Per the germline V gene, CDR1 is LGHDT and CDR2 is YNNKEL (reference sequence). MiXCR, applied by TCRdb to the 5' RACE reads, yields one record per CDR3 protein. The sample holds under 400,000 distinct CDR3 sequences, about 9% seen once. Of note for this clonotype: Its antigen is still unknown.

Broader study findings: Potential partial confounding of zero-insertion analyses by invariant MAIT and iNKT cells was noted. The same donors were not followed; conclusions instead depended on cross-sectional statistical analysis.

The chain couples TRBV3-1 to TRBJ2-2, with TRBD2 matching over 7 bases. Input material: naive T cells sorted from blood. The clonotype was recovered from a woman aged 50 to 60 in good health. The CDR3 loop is CASSQGGSWELFF. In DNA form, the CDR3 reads TGTGCCAGCAGCCAAGGCGGGAGCTGGGAGCTGTTTTTT. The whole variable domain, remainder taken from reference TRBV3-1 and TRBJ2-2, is DTAVSQTPKYLVTQMGNDKSIKCEQNLGHDTMYWYKQDSKKFLKIMFSYNNKELIINETVPNRFSPKSPDKAHLNLHINSLELGDSAVYFCASSQGGSWELFFGEGSRLTVL.